Listed here are 19 T cell receptor beta chains from one sample, sequenced in a study of OX40 agonist ivuxolimab in advanced cancers. Method: immunoSEQ multiplex PCR; TCRdb's copy keeps in-frame clones and lacks some. The top ten hold roughly 0.31% of the sample, which has over 85,000 clones, roughly 90% seen once. Sequenced here: CD4+ or CD8+ T cells sorted from blood, sampled in a trial of the OX40 agonist ivuxolimab. These receptors were taken from an adult with an advanced solid tumor such as melanoma, head and neck, liver or kidney cancer.

The V and J genes are TRBV28 and TRBJ1-2; D is unclear. The length of the CDR3 is 13 residues. V gave up 7 bases and J gave up 4 bases, with 13 bases separating them. CDR1 and CDR2 from the germline V gene are MDHEN and SYDVKM. This CDR3 is CASTSVGSYGYTF. The CDR3 DNA sequence: TGTGCCAGCACTTCCGTTGGAAGCTATGGCTACACCTTC.

This chain joins TRBV5-1 and TRBJ2-5, with D maybe TRBD2 (6 bases). Trimming shortened V by 4 bases and J by 4 bases, and 8 bases separated the two germline ends. Per germline, CDR1 SGHRS and CDR2 YFSETQ. The length of the CDR3 is 12 residues. The CDR3 sequence: CASSNSGETQYF. The DNA for the CDR3 is TGCGCCAGCAGCAATAGCGGAGAGACCCAGTACTTC.

The rearrangement joins TRBV6-5 to TRBJ2-7, with D tentatively TRBD2 (5 bases). CDR3 size: 16 residues. Germline V CDR1 and CDR2: MNHEY, SVGAGI. The V and J ends lost 0 bases and 4 bases respectively, with 16 bases between them. CDR3 nucleotide sequence: TGTGCCAGCAGTTACTCCACAGCGACCCTAGCTTACGAGCAGTACTTC. Translated: CASSYSTATLAYEQYF.

The V call is TRBV4-1, the J call TRBJ2-1; 7 positions agree with TRBD2. The CDR3 is made up of 16 amino acids. Losses at the gene ends were 1 base for V and 8 bases for J; bases not matched to a gene: 11. From germline, CDR1 is MGHRA and CDR2 YSYEKL. DNA of the CDR3: TGCGCCAGCAGCCAAGTAGTTGCGGGAGCGTCCTATGAGCAGTTCTTC. Translated, it gives CASSQVVAGASYEQFF.

The sample holds one count of this clone. The J gene is TRBJ2-1, the V gene TRBV15; no clear D gene. The CDR3 runs 12 residues. CDR1 is LNHNV and CDR2 is YYDKDF in the germline V gene (reference sequence). Trimming left V 0 bases short and J 9 bases short, with 6 bases between. DNA for the CDR3: TGTGCCACCAGCAGAGATTGGGGTGAGCAGTTCTTC. It translates to CATSRDWGEQFF.

DNA of the CDR3: TGTGCCAGCAGCTTAGAGGGTTCAGGCAAAAACATTCAGTACTTC. Protein product: CASSLEGSGKNIQYF. The chain recombines TRBV7-2 with TRBJ2-4; unclear D gene. Germline lookup yields CDR1 SGHTA and CDR2 FQGNSA. Between the trimmed V and J ends, which lost 1 base and 3 bases, there was a span of 10 bases. This CDR3 spans 15 amino acids.

This clone was observed a handful of times. The CDR3 here is CASRETSGRWGEQYF. CDR3 in DNA: TGTGCCAGCAGAGAGACTAGCGGGAGGTGGGGCGAGCAGTACTTC. The chain employs TRBV28 and TRBJ2-7, with 13 bases identical to TRBD2. CDR1 and CDR2 from the germline V gene are MDHEN and SYDVKM. J was trimmed by 6 bases and V by 6 bases; bases with no gene match: 8. This CDR3 spans 15 amino acids.

This sequence joins TRBV5-6 and TRBJ1-5; maybe TRBD1 (5 bases). CDR1 is SGHDT and CDR2 is YYEEEE in the germline V gene. Between the trimmed V and J ends, which lost 0 bases and 0 bases, there was a span of 10 bases. The CDR3 consists of 16 residues. CDR3 DNA sequence: TGTGCCAGCAGCTTGGCGGGGGGTTATAGCAATCAGCCCCAGCATTTT. Amino acids: CASSLAGGYSNQPQHF.

This clone was recorded only once. The same CDR3 arises from other DNA sequences in this sample as well. V gene TRBV7-3 combines with J gene TRBJ1-2, with D possibly TRBD1 on 5 matching bases. The CDR3 runs to 13 residues. The germline CDR1 and CDR2 sequences are SGHTA and FQGTGA. Trimming took 0 bases from V and 8 from J, leaving 10 bases between them. CDR3 amino acids: CASSLTGGVGYTF. The CDR3 coding sequence is TGTGCCAGCAGCTTAACGGGGGGGGTCGGCTACACCTTC.

The chain joins TRBV2 to TRBJ1-5; 7 nucleotides agree with TRBD1. Germline V CDR1 and CDR2: SNHLY, FYNNEI. The CDR3 is 13 residues long. The trim removed 7 bases at V and 6 bases at J, leaving 6 bases unmatched. This chain's CDR3 is CASKGGAGQPQHF. The CDR3 region has the DNA TGTGCCAGCAAAGGGGGCGCAGGTCAGCCCCAGCATTTT.

The gene calls are TRBV19 and TRBJ2-7; 8 nucleotides line up with TRBD1. Germline assignment: CDR1 LNHDA and CDR2 SQIVND (reference sequence). The V segment lost 5 bases and the J segment 6 bases; nucleotides outside the gene matches: 9. The CDR3 is 14 amino acids. The CDR3 DNA sequence: TGTGCCAGTAGTCCGGACAGGGTCGGGCTCGAGCAGTACTTC. Translated, it gives CASSPDRVGLEQYF.

This chain connects TRBV14 to TRBJ2-5; D remains ambiguous. Trimming pared 4 bases from V and 5 bases from J, leaving 17 bases between. The CDR3 has 15 residues. Looked up from germline, CDR1 is SGHDN and CDR2 is FVKESK. The CDR3 bases are TGTGCCAGCAGCCTCAACCGGTGGTTTGGGGAGACCCAGTACTTC. This gives the protein CASSLNRWFGETQYF. The full variable domain, its missing parts supplied by reference TRBV14 and TRBJ2-5, is EAGVTQFPSHSVIEKGQTVTLRCDPISGHDNLYWYRRVMGKEIKFLLHFVKESKQDESGMPNNRFLAERTGGTYSTLKVQPAELEDSGVYFCASSLNRWFGETQYFGPGTRLLVL.

In regard to this clone: Distinct nucleotide sequences in the sample also encode this CDR3. This chain joins TRBV28 and TRBJ1-2; possible D gene TRBD1, 6 bases. Germline V gives CDR1 MDHEN, CDR2 SYDVKM. The length of the CDR3 is 13 residues. The V gene lost 5 bases and the J gene lost 2 bases, with 9 bases spanning the gap. The CDR3 DNA reads TGTGCCAGCAGTCTGACAGGCAACTATGGCTACACCTTC. It encodes CASSLTGNYGYTF.

The chain combines TRBV11-2 with TRBJ1-3; no reliable D call. The CDR3 has 16 residues. Germline-derived CDR1 and CDR2 are SGHAT and FQNNGV. Trimming left V 1 base short and J 0 bases short, with 10 bases between. The CDR3 region is CASSLAHGSSGNTIYF. In DNA form, the CDR3 reads TGTGCCAGCAGCTTAGCGCACGGGTCCTCTGGAAACACCATATATTTT.

The V call is TRBV7-8, the J call TRBJ2-4, with TRBD2 identical over 9 bases. With 0 bases clipped from V and 2 bases from J, the junction kept 2 bases outside the gene matches. The CDR3 length is 16 residues. The V gene's germline CDR1 is SGHVS and CDR2 FQNEAQ. The CDR3 spells CASSLATSGSKNIQYF. CDR3 sequence (DNA): TGTGCCAGCAGCTTAGCGACTAGCGGTTCCAAAAACATTCAGTACTTC.

The chain uses TRBV6-6 and TRBJ1-4; no clear D. Per the germline V gene, CDR1 is MNHNY and CDR2 is SVGAGI (reference sequence). V was clipped by 2 bases and J by 6 bases, with 13 bases between them. The CDR3 length is 15 residues. The CDR3 nucleotides read TGTGCCAGCAGTTACCAGCAGTTAGACTATGAAAAACTGTTTTTT. Its translation is CASSYQQLDYEKLFF.

The chain has TRBV6-6 and TRBJ1-2; D is ambiguous. The V end was cut by 0 bases, the J end by 8 bases, with 10 bases between. The CDR3 covers 13 residues. Per the germline V gene, CDR1 is MNHNY and CDR2 is SVGAGI (reference sequence). The CDR3, as DNA: TGTGCCAGCAGTTACTCCACGGCCGTCGGCTACACCTTC. This translates into CASSYSTAVGYTF.

The chain couples TRBV5-1 to TRBJ2-2, with a possible D match to TRBD2 (6 bases). The V gene lost 0 bases and the J gene lost 3 bases, with 9 bases spanning the gap. Germline loops: CDR1 SGHRS, CDR2 YFSETQ. This CDR3 region has 15 residues. This CDR3 reads CASSLALADTGELFF. The CDR3 bases are TGCGCCAGCAGCTTGGCCTTAGCGGACACCGGGGAGCTGTTTTTT.

The table lists this clone with a few counts. The gene calls are TRBV18 and TRBJ1-1; no clear D gene. Germline V CDR1 and CDR2: KGHSH, LQKENI. V lost 3 bases to trimming and J lost 11 bases, with 13 bases between them. The CDR3 consists of 12 residues. This CDR3 is CASSPWDRTAFF. The CDR3 DNA reads TGTGCCAGCTCACCGTGGGATCGAACGGCTTTCTTT.